The clone carrying this T cell receptor beta chain occurred many times. What it binds is not known. Previously reported methods and listed TCR primers produced the bulk TCR libraries. TCRdb fed the PCR reads into MiXCR, producing one record per CDR3 protein. Of a few hundred thousand distinct CDR3 sequences listed, roughly a fifth are singletons. These data are taken from a study of molecular identifiers for immune sequencing clone quantification. Between the trimmed V and J ends, which lost 5 bases and 1 base, there was a span of 7 bases. The length of the CDR3 is 12 residues. The germline gives CDR1 GTSNPN, CDR2 SVGIG (reference sequence). Study conclusions and caveats: Jurkat TCR RNA spiked in from one cell reportedly remained identifiable amid about a million naive cells.

The chain uses TRBV30 and TRBJ2-3, with D unclear. This TCR was sampled from a human donor in good health. Some libraries in this study had Jurkat cell RNA spiked in. The sample consisted of naive CD8+ T cells from blood, with Jurkat cell RNA spiked in. Documented subset: FACS-sorted CD8+CD4-CCR7+CD45RA+ naive T cells. The CDR3 DNA reads TGTGCCTGGCGGTGGGGCACAGATACGCAGTATTTT. This gives the protein CAWRWGTDTQYF.